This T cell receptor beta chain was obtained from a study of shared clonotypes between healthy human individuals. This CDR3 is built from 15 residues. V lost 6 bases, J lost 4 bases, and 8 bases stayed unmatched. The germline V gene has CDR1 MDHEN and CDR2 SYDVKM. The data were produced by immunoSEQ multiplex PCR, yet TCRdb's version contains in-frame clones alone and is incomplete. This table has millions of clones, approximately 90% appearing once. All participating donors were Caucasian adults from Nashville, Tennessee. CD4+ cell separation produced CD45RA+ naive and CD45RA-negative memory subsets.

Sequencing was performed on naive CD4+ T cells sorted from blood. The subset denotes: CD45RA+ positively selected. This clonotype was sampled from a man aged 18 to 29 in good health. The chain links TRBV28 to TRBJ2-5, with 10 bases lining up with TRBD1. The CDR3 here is CASSTRTGGGETQYF. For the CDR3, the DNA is TGTGCCAGCAGCACCCGGACAGGGGGAGGAGAGACCCAGTACTTC.